What follows describes a single T cell receptor beta chain. Its antigen remains unidentified. Germline CDR1 is SGHAT and CDR2 is FQNNGV. V trimming: 2 bases; J trimming: 4 bases; junction bases outside the gene matches: 6. The CDR3 consists of 15 residues. This entry is derived from a study of blood T cells in healthy people across ages. Using a J-beta primer mix together with a sample-barcoded 5' primer, a second PCR was run for about 7 to 12 cycles. Each cDNA molecule carried a tag from a template-switch adaptor that contained 12 random nucleotides. Every sample gave at least 2.5 million paired-end reads containing CDR3. A single record per CDR3 protein comes from TCRdb applying MiXCR to the 5' RACE reads. Among 2 million or so distinct CDR3 sequences listed, roughly 52% were seen once. Whole-study results and caveats: As naive T cell percentage varied, TCR beta diversity correlated strongly with it. PBMCs were not sorted, which prevented a conclusive comparison of naive versus antigen-experienced cells.

Sequenced: blood. The receptor comes from a woman in her 40s in good health. This rearrangement joins TRBV11-2 to TRBJ1-2; 8 bases are shared with TRBD1. The chain's CDR3 is CASSLNRGLSYGYTF. CDR3 nucleotide sequence: TGTGCCAGCAGCTTAAACAGGGGGTTGAGCTATGGCTACACCTTC.